What follows are 20 T cell receptor beta chains derived from one specimen sequenced in a study of T cell changes during pregnancy in multiple sclerosis (dated by TCRdb to between 2018 and 2021). Library generation was performed with the immunoSEQ multiplex PCR assay. TCRdb limited this immuneACCESS table to in-frame rearrangements with V and J called. A share of clones is missing; checked studies link under half to unresolved V genes, and the rest is unexplained. For this sample the table gives 53,000 or so clones, of which roughly 92% were detected only once. The ten biggest clones cover around 0.6% of the sample. The source was CD4+ T cells from peripheral blood mononuclear cells, collected in the second trimester of pregnancy. The source is a female donor with multiple sclerosis, enrolled in a pregnancy study.

The chain has TRBV30 and TRBJ1-3, with D possibly being TRBD1 (5 bases). Germline V CDR1 and CDR2: GTSNPN, SVGIG (reference sequence). Trimming shortened V by 4 bases and J by 2 bases, and 15 bases separated the two germline ends. The CDR3 contains 15 residues. In DNA, the CDR3 is TGTGCCTGGACAACCCGGCAGGGCACTGGAAACACCATATATTTT. Translation: CAWTTRQGTGNTIYF.

The chain joins TRBV9 to TRBJ2-5; 8 bases align to TRBD1. This CDR3 contains 13 residues. Germline loops: CDR1 SGDLS, CDR2 YYNGEE. The V gene end was trimmed by 4 bases and the J gene end by 4 bases; junction bases not matched to a gene: 3. CDR3 residues: CASSWTGRETQYF. The CDR3 DNA follows: TGTGCCAGCAGCTGGACAGGGAGAGAGACCCAGTACTTC.

This chain links TRBV6-5 with TRBJ1-5; a possible D gene is TRBD1 (5 bases). Germline V lookup: CDR1 MNHEY, CDR2 SVGAGI. V lost 8 bases, J lost 5 bases, and 13 bases lay in between. This CDR3 has 13 residues. CDR3 sequence: CASARGWDQPQHF. The CDR3 bases are TGTGCCAGCGCTCGGGGGTGGGATCAGCCCCAGCATTTT.

CDR3 DNA: TGTGCCAGCAGCCCCCCCACGTTGGCGGTGAACACTGAAGCTTTCTTT. Translating it yields CASSPPTLAVNTEAFF. This chain connects TRBV9 to TRBJ1-1; D remains unclear. The CDR3 runs 16 residues. Germline lookup yields CDR1 SGDLS and CDR2 YYNGEE. The V and J ends lost 4 bases and 0 bases respectively, with 16 bases between them. The full variable domain, its missing parts supplied by reference TRBV9 and TRBJ1-1, is DSGVTQTPKHLITATGQRVTLRCSPRSGDLSVYWYQQSLDQGLQFLIQYYNGEERAKGNILERFSAQQFPDLHSELNLSSLELGDSALYFCASSPPTLAVNTEAFFGQGTRLTVV.

This chain joins TRBV5-6 and TRBJ2-3; TRBD1 matches at 9 bases. This CDR3 comprises 15 residues. CDR1 and CDR2 from the germline V gene are SGHDT and YYEEEE. V was clipped by 0 bases and J by 4 bases; unmatched bases: 3. CDR3 protein: CASSLVTGGSDTQYF. The CDR3 region has the DNA TGTGCCAGCAGCTTGGTGACAGGGGGATCAGATACGCAGTATTTT.

The chain recombines TRBV4-1 with TRBJ1-1; D is uncertain. From germline, CDR1 is MGHRA and CDR2 YSYEKL. The V end lost 0 bases, the J end lost 0 bases, and 8 bases lay between the germline ends. This CDR3 contains 15 residues. In DNA, the CDR3 is TGCGCCAGCAGCCAAGATGAGGTGATGAACACTGAAGCTTTCTTT. Protein: CASSQDEVMNTEAFF.

This chain uses TRBV5-1 with TRBJ2-7; the match to TRBD1 covers 9 bases. V shed 5 bases, J shed 5 bases, and the junction held 14 bases outside the gene matches. Germline CDR1 and CDR2: SGHRS and YFSETQ. The CDR3 has 16 residues. CDR3 coding DNA: TGCGCCAGCAGTCGGCCGGGACAGGGTGGAGAAGACGAGCAGTACTTC. This sequence encodes CASSRPGQGGEDEQYF.

V and J are TRBV6-5 and TRBJ1-1; D uncertain. Germline V CDR1 and CDR2: MNHEY, SVGAGI. The ends were cut back, 5 bases at V and 0 bases at J, with 7 bases in the middle. This CDR3 spans 13 amino acids. In DNA form, the CDR3 reads TGTGCCAGCAGTACAACAGTGAACACTGAAGCTTTCTTT. It is translated as CASSTTVNTEAFF.

This clone was counted once. The V and J genes are TRBV7-2 and TRBJ1-5; D is perhaps TRBD1 (6 bases). The CDR3 extends over 14 amino acids. The V and J ends lost 4 bases and 7 bases respectively, with 14 bases between them. Per germline, CDR1 SGHTA and CDR2 FQGNSA. The CDR3 coding sequence is TGTGCCAGCAGCTCAGAGGGGGGGCTGCAGCCCCAGCATTTT. It specifies CASSSEGGLQPQHF.

The J gene is TRBJ1-2, the V gene TRBV18, with D possibly TRBD1 on 6 matching bases. CDR3 size: 14 residues. Between the trimmed V and J ends, which lost 4 bases and 4 bases, there was a span of 13 bases. Germline CDR1 and CDR2: KGHSH and LQKENI. The CDR3 coding sequence is TGTGCCAGCTCACGAAACAGGGAGACCTATGGCTACACCTTC. It specifies CASSRNRETYGYTF.

The chain has TRBV7-2 and TRBJ1-4; 7 bases fit TRBD1. CDR3 length: 15 residues. Losses at the gene ends were 1 base for V and 4 bases for J; bases not matched to a gene: 3. Per the germline V gene, CDR1 is SGHTA and CDR2 is FQGNSA. The CDR3 reads CASSLGQGGNEKLFF. DNA for the CDR3: TGTGCCAGCAGCTTAGGACAGGGAGGTAATGAAAAACTGTTTTTT.

The chain uses TRBV30 and TRBJ1-1; no definite D call. The CDR3 runs 13 residues. From germline, CDR1 is GTSNPN and CDR2 SVGIG (reference sequence). The V gene lost 6 bases and the J gene lost 0 bases, with 11 bases spanning the gap. The CDR3 DNA reads as TGTGCCTGTACCAGTAAGATGAACACTGAAGCTTTCTTT. The encoded protein is CACTSKMNTEAFF.

In its sample, this clone was seen once. The DNA is omitted, as the CDR3 cannot be located on it reliably, and the CDR3 follows TCRdb's listing. J is TRBJ2-5 and V is TRBV4-2; the table calls TRBD2, which could not be checked here. Germline V CDR1 and CDR2: LGHNA, YNFKEQ. The CDR3 has 22 residues if both end residues are counted. The CDR3 reads CASSPGISVPAAKIGRQETQYF.

The CDR3 spells CASSPPEVKLDEQFF. The DNA of the CDR3 is TGTGCCAGCAGCCCCCCCGAGGTAAAGTTGGATGAGCAGTTCTTC. The chain is built from TRBV7-2 and TRBJ2-1; D uncertain. V was clipped by 5 bases and J by 8 bases, with 19 bases between them. Germline lookup yields CDR1 SGHTA and CDR2 FQGNSA. This CDR3 spans 15 amino acids.

The chain combines TRBV4-2 with TRBJ2-5; a possible D gene is TRBD2 (5 bases). Per germline, CDR1 LGHNA and CDR2 YNFKEQ. This CDR3 region has 14 residues. The V and J ends lost 1 base and 5 bases respectively, with 11 bases between them. DNA of the CDR3: TGTGCCAGCAGCCAAGGAGGCACGGGGGAGACCCAGTACTTC. This encodes CASSQGGTGETQYF.

This clone showed up just a few times. The V and J genes are TRBV7-2 and TRBJ1-5, with D possibly being TRBD1 (5 bases). Germline CDR1 is SGHTA and CDR2 is FQGNSA. The V gene lost 5 bases and the J gene lost 2 bases, with 16 bases spanning the gap. The CDR3 runs to 16 residues. CDR3 bases: TGTGCCAGCAGCCCCCGGGGGAATTCGGGCAATCAGCCCCAGCATTTT. This translates into CASSPRGNSGNQPQHF.

The chain employs TRBV18 and TRBJ2-5; tentatively, D is TRBD1 (5 bases). The V gene's germline CDR1 is KGHSH and CDR2 LQKENI. This CDR3 region has 13 residues. V lost 3 bases, J lost 5 bases, and 10 bases lay in between. CDR3 in DNA: TGTGCCAGCTCACCCGACAGCTCGGAGACCCAGTACTTC. Translation: CASSPDSSETQYF.

The chain recombines TRBV6-1 with TRBJ2-1; a weak D match, TRBD2 (6 bases). Per germline, CDR1 MNHNS and CDR2 SASEGT. Trimming stripped 7 bases from V and 0 bases from J, with 13 bases between. The CDR3 length is 15 residues. The CDR3 DNA sequence: TGTGCCAGCACCCAGGGACTCCACTCCTACAATGAGCAGTTCTTC. It specifies CASTQGLHSYNEQFF.

The chain recombines TRBV7-2 with TRBJ2-2, with 12 bases aligning to TRBD2. The trim removed 5 bases at V and 6 bases at J, leaving 4 bases unmatched. Per germline, CDR1 SGHTA and CDR2 FQGNSA. This CDR3 region has 15 residues. DNA for the CDR3: TGTGCCAGCAGCACACTAGCGGGGGGTTCCGGGGAGCTGTTTTTT. Amino acid sequence: CASSTLAGGSGELFF.

This clone was seen once. The rearrangement joins TRBV15 to TRBJ1-5; no definite D call. V was trimmed by 9 bases and J by 4 bases, leaving 19 bases between them. Germline CDR1 is LNHNV and CDR2 is YYDKDF (reference sequence). The CDR3 has 15 amino acids. The CDR3: CATREGGLLNQPQHF. CDR3 DNA sequence: TGTGCCACACGAGAGGGAGGACTCCTTAATCAGCCCCAGCATTTT.